Sequencing of this TCR beta chain was carried out in a study of CD8 T cells in ankylosing spondylitis. TCRdb called the 5' RACE reads again in MiXCR, with one record for every CDR3 protein. The sample yields 7,000 to 8,000 distinct CDR3 sequences, 2.8% seen once. CDR3 length: 17 residues. Germline lookup yields CDR1 SGDLS and CDR2 YYNGEE. The V end was cut by 3 bases, the J end by 1 base, with 17 bases between. This clonotype was found many times. The gene calls are TRBV9 and TRBJ2-4; perhaps TRBD2 as D (6 bases). This TCR was sampled from a female donor with ankylosing spondylitis or in good health (not recorded which). The sequenced sample was blood, either unsorted or a sorted T cell fraction (not recorded which). DNA for the CDR3: TGTGCCAGCAGCGGGGGTAAAGGGGACTCGGCCAAAAACATTCAGTACTTC. Amino acid sequence: CASSGGKGDSAKNIQYF.